The TCR beta chain under discussion was sequenced for a study of identical twins. Study-wide findings and caveats: Abundant cord blood beta clonotypes carried fewer insertions; memory repertoires showed none.

In its sample, this clonotype was seen many times. Its antigen is unknown. Germline V gene data show CDR1 as DFQATT and CDR2 as SNEGSKA (reference sequence). CDR3 size: 14 residues. Germline trimming cut 0 bases from V and 3 bases from J; bases unmatched to any gene: 1. Using its own MiXCR run on the 5' RACE reads, TCRdb lists one record per CDR3 protein. The sample has roughly 630,000 distinct CDR3 sequences, roughly 6.6% seen once. These data were also reused for a study on yellow fever vaccine responses in identical twins.

The sequence came from a woman between 18 and 29 years old in good health. The chain couples TRBV20-1 to TRBJ2-7, with TRBD1 matching over 11 bases. The sequencing input was PBMCs. The CDR3 DNA follows: TGCAGTGCTAGAGAAGGGACAGGGGGCTACGAGCAGTACTTC. Translation: CSAREGTGGYEQYF.